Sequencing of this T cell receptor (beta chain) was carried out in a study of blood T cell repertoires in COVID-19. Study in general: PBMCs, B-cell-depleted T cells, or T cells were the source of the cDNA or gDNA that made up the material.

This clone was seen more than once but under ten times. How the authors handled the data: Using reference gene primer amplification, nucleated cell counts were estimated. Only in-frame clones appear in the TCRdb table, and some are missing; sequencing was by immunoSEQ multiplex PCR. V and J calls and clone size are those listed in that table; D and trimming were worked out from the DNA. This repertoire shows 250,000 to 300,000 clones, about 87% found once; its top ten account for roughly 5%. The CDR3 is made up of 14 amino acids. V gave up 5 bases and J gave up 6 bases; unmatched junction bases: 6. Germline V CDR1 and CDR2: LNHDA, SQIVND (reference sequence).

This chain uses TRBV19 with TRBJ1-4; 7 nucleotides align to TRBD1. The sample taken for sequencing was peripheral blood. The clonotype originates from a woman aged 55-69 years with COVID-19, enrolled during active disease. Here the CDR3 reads CASSPTGVDEKLFF. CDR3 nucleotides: TGTGCCAGTAGTCCTACAGGGGTGGATGAAAAACTGTTTTTT.